These T cell receptor beta chains were read from a single sample in a study of beta chain features in type 1 diabetes. Some clones are missing from TCRdb's copy, which holds only in-frame ones; the method was immunoSEQ multiplex PCR. The table has more than 300,000 clones, around 13% seen once. The sample taken for sequencing was naive CD4+ T cells from blood. These receptors came from a young woman with type 1 diabetes. The CDR3 runs from the conserved cysteine through the conserved F or W. The D gene is left open where the match is weak. Some rows mark clone size as missing; the rest say once, few, many or name a class of expanded clone.

D	V	size	J	CDR3	DNA
TRBD1	TRBV19	few	TRBJ2-1	CASSATGGSSYNEQFF	TGTGCCAGTAGTGCTACAGGGGGCAGCTCCTACAATGAGCAGTTCTTC
.	TRBV25-1	few	TRBJ2-1	CASSDPDRPLRNEQFF	TGTGCCAGCAGTGACCCAGACAGGCCCCTTCGGAATGAGCAGTTCTTC
.	TRBV28	.	TRBJ2-7	CASLSGGLDPLYEQYF	TGTGCCAGCTTATCTGGGGGACTCGACCCCCTCTACGAGCAGTACTTC
.	TRBV18	.	TRBJ2-7	CASSLSSSYEQYF	TGTGCCAGCTCACTCTCTAGTTCCTACGAGCAGTACTTC
TRBD2	TRBV6-5	.	TRBJ2-2	CASTEREGRFGELFF	TGTGCCAGCACGGAGCGGGAGGGCCGGTTCGGGGAGCTGTTTTTT
.	TRBV6-5	once	TRBJ2-5	CATLSVGTGETQYF	TGTGCCACCCTAAGTGTGGGAACAGGGGAGACCCAGTACTTC
TRBD1	TRBV14	few	TRBJ2-1	CASSLTGQGREFF	TGTGCCAGCAGCCTCACCGGACAGGGAAGAGAGTTCTTC
TRBD1	TRBV19	few	TRBJ2-3	CASSSGTGGTDTQYF	TGTGCCAGTAGTTCCGGGACAGGGGGCACAGATACGCAGTATTTT
.	TRBV5-1	.	TRBJ2-7	CASSSGVARGSYEQYF	TGCGCCAGCAGTTCCGGAGTCGCTAGGGGTTCCTACGAGCAGTACTTC
TRBD2	TRBV4-2	.	TRBJ2-1	CASSQDGAGGLDEQFF	TGTGCCAGCAGCCAAGATGGTGCGGGAGGGCTAGATGAGCAGTTCTTC
TRBD2	TRBV19	.	TRBJ2-3	CASSIQGGGQYF	TGTGCCAGTAGTATACAAGGCGGGGGGCAGTATTTT
.	TRBV28	.	TRBJ2-3	CASTRSGTDTQYF	TGTGCCAGCACCCGCAGCGGTACAGATACGCAGTATTTT
.	TRBV10-3	few	TRBJ2-7	CAISESQGLTYEQYF	TGTGCCATCAGTGAGAGTCAGGGGCTTACCTACGAGCAGTACTTC
.	TRBV7-8	few	TRBJ1-2	CASSLARSRVYGYTF	TGTGCCAGCAGCTTAGCGAGGTCTCGGGTTTATGGCTACACCTTC
.	TRBV6-5	.	TRBJ1-5	CASSYGGSGQPQHF	TGTGCCAGCAGTTACGGCGGGAGCGGACAGCCCCAGCATTTT
TRBD2	TRBV5-1	few	TRBJ2-1	CASSLEGTSGSNEQFF	TGCGCCAGCAGCTTGGAAGGGACTAGCGGAAGTAATGAGCAGTTCTTC
TRBD1	TRBV9	few	TRBJ1-5	CASSVGTGDQPQHF	TGTGCCAGCAGCGTAGGGACAGGGGATCAGCCCCAGCATTTT
.	TRBV9	few	TRBJ2-2	CASSVGGGNTGELFF	TGTGCCAGCAGCGTAGGGGGAGGCAACACCGGGGAGCTGTTTTTT
.	TRBV19	.	TRBJ2-2	CASQSQGPGELFF	TGTGCCAGTCAATCACAGGGCCCCGGGGAGCTGTTTTTT
.	TRBV9	.	TRBJ1-6	CASSVGGGGSPLHF	TGTGCCAGCAGCGTAGGGGGAGGAGGGTCACCCCTCCACTTT
.	TRBV5-1	few	TRBJ2-1	CASSSTARYNEQFF	TGCGCCAGCAGCTCCACAGCCCGCTACAATGAGCAGTTCTTC